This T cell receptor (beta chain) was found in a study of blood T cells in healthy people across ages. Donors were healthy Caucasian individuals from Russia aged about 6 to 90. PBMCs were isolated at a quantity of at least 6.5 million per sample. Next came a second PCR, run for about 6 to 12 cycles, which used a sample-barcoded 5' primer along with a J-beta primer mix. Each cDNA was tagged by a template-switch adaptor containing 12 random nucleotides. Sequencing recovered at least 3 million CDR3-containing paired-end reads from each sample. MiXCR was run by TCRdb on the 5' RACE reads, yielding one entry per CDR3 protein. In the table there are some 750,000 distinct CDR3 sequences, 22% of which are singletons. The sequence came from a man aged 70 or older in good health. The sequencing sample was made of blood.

The CDR3 nucleotides are TGTGCCAGCAGCCCAGCGATAGCGGGGGAGTACGAGCAGTACTTC. Translated: CASSPAIAGEYEQYF. This chain connects TRBV28 to TRBJ2-5, with TRBD2 matching over 9 bases. The J call is uncertain, as TRBJ2-7 better fits the DNA end. From germline, CDR1 is MDHEN and CDR2 SYDVKM. The CDR3 sequence is 15 residues long.